The rows below give T cell receptor beta chains drawn from one sample of a study of T-cell memory formation after mild COVID-19. TCRdb reanalysed the 5' RACE reads using MiXCR and keeps one entry per CDR3 protein. The repertoire has a few hundred thousand distinct CDR3 sequences, 15% to 20% of them found once; the top ten carry roughly a fifth. Specimen: PBMCs or a T cell subset sorted from them (not recorded which). The receptors stem from a man aged 18 to 30 who had mild COVID-19 (a few samples of this study predate the infection). Cell type and time point are not known. The CDR3 runs from the conserved cysteine through the conserved F or W. A D gene is named only where the DNA matches it firmly. Expanded clones are given a class, and other clones once, few, many or no size at all.

few | . | TRBJ2-7 | TRBV12-3/TRBV12-4 | TGTGCCAGCAGTTCCAGGGGTGGGCACGAGCAGTACTTC | CASSSRGGHEQYF
. | TRBD2 | TRBJ2-3 | TRBV9 | TGTGCCAGCAGCGTAGCTAGCGGGGGGTTTACAGATACGCAGTATTTT | CASSVASGGFTDTQYF
. | . | TRBJ1-2 | TRBV5-1 | TGCGCCAGCAGCTTGGGGGTGGTCGACTATGGCTACACCTTC | CASSLGVVDYGYTF
. | TRBD1 | TRBJ1-2 | TRBV5-4 | TGTGCCAGCAGCTGGGGACAGGAGTTTTACTATGGCTACATCTTC | CASSWGQEFYYGYIF
few | . | TRBJ2-1 | TRBV4-1 | TGCGCCAGCAGCCAAGATGGGGAGGAAAGTGAGCAGTTCTTC | CASSQDGEESEQFF
many | . | TRBJ2-2 | TRBV7-2 | TGTGCCAGCAGCGGCCTAAAAGGGGCGAGCACCGGGGAGCTGTTTTTT | CASSGLKGASTGELFF
. | . | TRBJ1-4 | TRBV7-9 | TGTGCCAGCAGCCCCTCGACAGGTTGGGATGAAAAACTGTTTTTT | CASSPSTGWDEKLFF
few | . | TRBJ2-1 | TRBV7-9 | TGTGCCAGCAGCTTTCCTACTTACAATGAGCAGTTCTTC | CASSFPTYNEQFF
few | TRBD1 | TRBJ1-5 | TRBV9 | TGTGCCAGCAGCTATGGGACAGGGGTACAGCCCCAGCATTTT | CASSYGTGVQPQHF
. | . | TRBJ1-1 | TRBV27 | TGTGCCAGCAGTTTTGGGGCAGGGTTGTTGAACACTGAAGCTTTCTTT | CASSFGAGLLNTEAFF
few | . | TRBJ2-3 | TRBV28 | TGTGCCACCCGCCTGACGCGAGACACAGATACGCAGTATTTT | CATRLTRDTDTQYF
. | TRBD1 | TRBJ1-2 | TRBV6-5 | TGTGCCAGCAGTTACCAGGGGGACTCCGTTGGCTACACCTTC | CASSYQGDSVGYTF
. | . | TRBJ2-7 | TRBV3-1 | TGTGCCAGCAGCCTCACTGACACTTTTGACGAGCAGTACTTC | CASSLTDTFDEQYF
. | TRBD1 | TRBJ2-7 | TRBV7-2 | TGTGCCAGCAGCCACGAGGACAGGGCGCGCCACGAGCAGTACTTC | CASSHEDRARHEQYF
. | TRBD2 | TRBJ2-3 | TRBV12-3/TRBV12-4 | TGTGCCAGCAACCTTAATGGGGGAGGGGATACGCAGTATTTT | CASNLNGGGDTQYF
. | . | TRBJ1-4 | TRBV5-1 | TGCGCCAGCAGCTTGGCGGCAGGGGTCATCCGGGAAAAACTGTTTTTT | CASSLAAGVIREKLFF
many | TRBD1 | TRBJ2-6 | TRBV5-4 | TGTGCCAGCAGCCGGACAGGGGGCTCTGGGGCCAACGTCCTGACTTTC | CASSRTGGSGANVLTF
. | . | TRBJ2-5 | TRBV7-2 | TGTGCCAGCAGCCCGCGGACCAAGGGGGAGACCCAGTACTTC | CASSPRTKGETQYF
. | TRBD1 | TRBJ2-3 | TRBV7-9 | TGTGCCAGCAGCTTAGGGGACAGGGCCCGAGATACGCAGTATTTT | CASSLGDRARDTQYF
. | . | TRBJ1-2 | TRBV6-5 | TGTGCCAGCAGTTACGTGGGGGCGCAGGGTGGCTACACCTTC | CASSYVGAQGGYTF
few | TRBD1 | TRBJ2-7 | TRBV6-2/TRBV6-3 | TGTGCCAGCAAGCCGACAGGGCCCTACGAGCAGTACTTC | CASKPTGPYEQYF
. | . | TRBJ2-2 | TRBV6-5 | TGTGCCACTGGGACCAACACCGGGGAGCTGTTTTTT | CATGTNTGELFF
. | TRBD2 | TRBJ2-3 | TRBV20-1 | TGCAGCCAAACTAGCGAGAACACAGATACGCAGTATTTT | CSQTSENTDTQYF
. | TRBD1 | TRBJ2-1 | TRBV10-3 | TGTGCCATCACGAGACAGGGAACTGCTGAGCAGTTCTTC | CAITRQGTAEQFF
. | TRBD1 | TRBJ2-1 | TRBV14 | TGTGCCAGCAGCCAGAGGGACAGAAGCTCCTACAATGAGCAGTTCTTC | CASSQRDRSSYNEQFF
. | TRBD1 | TRBJ1-2 | TRBV20-1 | TGCAGTGCTAGAAGGGACCCAAAGGGGCAGGGGGCAGGCTATGGCTACACCTTC | CSARRDPKGQGAGYGYTF
. | . | TRBJ2-2 | TRBV5-1 | TGCGCCAGCAGCTTCGGGACGCTCGCGAACACCGGGGAGCTGTTTTTT | CASSFGTLANTGELFF